The clone carrying this T cell receptor (beta chain) was observed at least ten times. V lost 1 base and J 6 bases, leaving 12 bases between the germline ends. The V gene's germline CDR1 is ENHRY and CDR2 SYGVKD. The CDR3 consists of 15 residues. The record originates from a study of response to subunit inactivated influenza vaccine. TCRdb analysed the RT-PCR reads with MiXCR anew, one entry per CDR3 protein. The data hold 530,000 or so distinct CDR3 sequences, with about 25% observed a single time. The source is a man aged 50-60 years who received an inactivated influenza vaccine. The chain links TRBV10-3 to TRBJ2-2; no definite D call. The sample in question was CD4+ T cells sorted from PBMCs, obtained around 5 days after vaccination. The CDR3 region has the DNA TGTGCCATCAGTGAGTTCCCGGCGCCTCCCGGGGAGCTGTTTTTT. Translating it yields CAISEFPAPPGELFF.